The 19 T cell receptor beta chains presented below share a single source sample, sequenced in a study of early T cells in non-severe SARS-CoV-2 infection. Each CDR3 protein is one row after TCRdb ran MiXCR on the 5' RACE reads. The table has roughly 41,000 distinct CDR3 sequences, 5.8% seen once; the top ten hold about 26%. The sequenced material came from whole blood. The receptors come from an adult who was a healthcare worker with PCR-confirmed SARS-CoV-2 infection or an uninfected control (not recorded which).

The genes are TRBV28 and TRBJ2-2; 9 positions agree with TRBD1. Trimming took 4 bases from V and 4 from J; bases not matched to a gene: 16. The V gene's germline CDR1 is MDHEN and CDR2 SYDVKM. There are 19 residues in the CDR3. CDR3 nucleotide sequence: TGTGCCAGCAGTTCGCCGGGACAGGGAAGCGGGACCGGCACCGGGGAGCTGTTTTTT. Translating it yields CASSSPGQGSGTGTGELFF.

The V and J genes are TRBV14 and TRBJ1-3; 10 positions agree with TRBD1. The V and J ends lost 4 bases and 9 bases, in that order; junction bases with no gene match: 6. Germline loops: CDR1 SGHDN, CDR2 FVKESK. This CDR3 region has 14 residues. DNA of the CDR3: TGTGCCAGCAGCCCCAGGACAGGGGGTTTCACCATATATTTT. Translating it yields CASSPRTGGFTIYF.

This chain's CDR3 is CAITELANTGELFF. The CDR3 DNA reads TGTGCCATCACCGAGCTCGCGAACACCGGGGAGCTGTTTTTT. The chain carries TRBV10-3 and TRBJ2-2; D not resolved. Trimming stripped 7 bases from V and 0 bases from J, with 9 bases between. The CDR3 has 14 residues. The germline V gene encodes CDR1 ENHRY and CDR2 SYGVKD.

This clonotype was counted ten times or more. The chain employs TRBV18 and TRBJ2-3; the D gene could be TRBD1 or TRBD2 (5 bases each). This CDR3 is 12 amino acids long. Between the trimmed V and J ends, which lost 3 bases and 4 bases, there was a span of 5 bases. Looked up from germline, CDR1 is KGHSH and CDR2 is LQKENI. DNA for the CDR3: TGTGCCAGCTCACCGGGGGCAGATACGCAGTATTTT. Protein product: CASSPGADTQYF.

This clonotype came up a few times. V is TRBV12-5 and J is TRBJ1-1; D is unresolved. Germline lookup yields CDR1 LGHNT and CDR2 FRNRAP. V lost 0 bases to trimming and J lost 6 bases, with 14 bases between them. The CDR3 is made up of 15 amino acids. CDR3 coding DNA: TGTGCTAGTGGTTTGGTCCCTCAGGATAGGTCTGAAGCTTTCTTT. Its translation: CASGLVPQDRSEAFF.

This clonotype has at least ten counts. The DNA of the CDR3 is TGTGCCAGCAGCATCGGGACGTCTGAAGCTTTCTTT. Its translation: CASSIGTSEAFF. The chain couples TRBV5-6 to TRBJ1-1, with a weak D call TRBD1 (5 bases). The CDR3 contains 12 residues. V dropped 4 bases and J dropped 6 bases, with 10 bases sitting between them. Germline CDR1 SGHDT, CDR2 YYEEEE.

This clonotype was counted many times. V gene TRBV6-2 or TRBV6-3 combines with J gene TRBJ2-6, with TRBD1 matching over 10 bases. The V segment lost 4 bases and the J segment 6 bases; nucleotides outside the gene matches: 9. The length of the CDR3 is 17 residues. The germline V gene encodes CDR1 MNHEY and CDR2 SVGEGT. Here the CDR3 DNA reads TGTGCCAGCAGTTTTCAAGGACAGGGGGGGAAGGCCAACGTCCTGACTTTC. Amino acids: CASSFQGQGGKANVLTF.

The CDR3 region is CASSQPTPKLEQFF. CDR3 DNA sequence: TGTGCCAGCAGCCAACCTACCCCAAAGCTAGAGCAGTTCTTC. The chain employs TRBV7-3 and TRBJ2-1; D ambiguous. Looked up from germline, CDR1 is SGHTA and CDR2 is FQGTGA. The CDR3 extends over 14 amino acids. V dropped 5 bases and J dropped 10 bases, with 18 bases sitting between them.

The table lists this clonotype with a few counts. The chain combines TRBV6-2 or TRBV6-3 with TRBJ1-1; D is perhaps TRBD1 (6 bases). CDR3 length: 14 amino acids. With 9 bases removed from V and 1 base from J, the gap between germline ends came to 15 bases. CDR1 is MNHEY and CDR2 is SVGEGT in the germline V gene. The CDR3 sequence: CASTTPGENTEAFF. The CDR3 DNA follows: TGTGCCAGTACCACCCCAGGGGAGAACACTGAAGCTTTCTTT.

This clonotype occurred many times. This chain links TRBV19 with TRBJ2-4; TRBD1 matches at 8 bases. Germline CDR1 and CDR2: LNHDA and SQIVND (reference sequence). Unmatched junction bases numbered 9, after V lost 5 bases and J lost 0 bases. There are 17 residues in the CDR3. CDR3 DNA: TGTGCCAGTAGTCACGGGACAGGCCTCTTAGCCAAAAACATTCAGTACTTC. Translated, it gives CASSHGTGLLAKNIQYF. The full variable domain, with the rest looked up from reference TRBV19 and TRBJ2-4, is DGGITQSPKYLFRKEGQNVTLSCEQNLNHDAMYWYRQDPGQGLRLIYYSQIVNDFQKGDIAEGYSVSREKKESFPLTVTSAQKNPTAFYLCASSHGTGLLAKNIQYFGAGTRLSVL.

This clonotype showed up many times. V is TRBV4-3 and J is TRBJ1-2; TRBD1 might be the D (6 bases). The CDR3 consists of 15 residues. V was cut by 1 base and J by 4 bases, with 13 bases left in between. Germline CDR1 LGHNA, CDR2 YSLEER. CDR3 sequence: CASSQAIGQRYGYTF. In DNA form, the CDR3 reads TGCGCCAGCAGCCAAGCCATCGGACAGCGCTATGGCTACACCTTC.

The chain couples TRBV4-2 to TRBJ1-3, with D unclear. With 0 bases removed from V and 1 base from J, the gap between germline ends came to 7 bases. The CDR3 contains 15 residues. CDR1 and CDR2 from the germline V gene are LGHNA and YNFKEQ. The CDR3 is CASSQDSASGNTIYF. In DNA form, the CDR3 reads TGTGCCAGCAGCCAAGATTCCGCTTCTGGAAACACCATATATTTT.

Ten or more counts support this clonotype. The chain carries TRBV6-2 or TRBV6-3 and TRBJ2-1, with D perhaps matching TRBD1 (6 bases). The CDR3 is made up of 18 amino acids. Germline CDR1 is MNHEY and CDR2 is SVGEGT. V shed 0 bases and J shed 0 bases, with 15 bases lying between them. The CDR3 DNA reads as TGTGCCAGCAGTTACTCGAAAGCAGGGGCGAGCTCCTACAATGAGCAGTTCTTC. Translation gives CASSYSKAGASSYNEQFF.

This clonotype was recorded at least ten times. The V and J genes are TRBV6-5 and TRBJ1-1, with 8 bases lining up with TRBD1. CDR1 MNHEY and CDR2 SVGAGI come from the germline V gene. The CDR3 runs 16 residues. V trimming: 3 bases; J trimming: 0 bases; junction bases outside the gene matches: 6. The CDR3 coding sequence is TGTGCCAGCAGTTATCAACAGGGGGGCCTGAACACTGAAGCTTTCTTT. This translates into CASSYQQGGLNTEAFF.

This clonotype is judged medium-sized. The gene calls are TRBV20-1 and TRBJ2-1; tentative D call: TRBD1 (6 bases). Germline V CDR1 and CDR2: DFQATT, SNEGSKA (reference sequence). V lost 3 bases to trimming and J lost 5 bases, with 8 bases between them. The CDR3 is made up of 12 amino acids. The CDR3 region has the DNA TGCAGTGCTAGCGGACAGAACAATGAGCAGTTCTTC. This codes for CSASGQNNEQFF.

The table lists this clonotype with many counts. The chain employs TRBV28 and TRBJ2-1; 10 nucleotides agree with TRBD2. Germline lookup yields CDR1 MDHEN and CDR2 SYDVKM. V dropped 6 bases and J dropped 3; count of bases not matched to a gene: 2. The CDR3 length is 14 residues. The CDR3 here is CASRLAGVYNEQFF. Written as DNA, the CDR3 is TGTGCCAGCAGGCTAGCGGGAGTCTACAATGAGCAGTTCTTC.

This clonotype was seen ten or more times. This chain links TRBV19 with TRBJ1-5, with TRBD1 matching over 8 bases. The J segment lost 1 base and the V segment lost 10 bases, leaving 6 bases of the junction unmatched. Germline values: CDR1 LNHDA, CDR2 SQIVND (reference sequence). The CDR3 contains 14 residues. The CDR3, as DNA: TGTGCCACCGCACGGACAGGGAGCAATCAGCCCCAGCATTTT. This encodes CATARTGSNQPQHF.

This clonotype was seen many times. This sequence joins TRBV7-8 and TRBJ2-1; 9 positions match TRBD2. Germline V gene data show CDR1 as SGHVS and CDR2 as FQNEAQ. This CDR3 spans 17 amino acids. Germline trimming cut 0 bases from V and 0 bases from J; bases unmatched to any gene: 3. The CDR3 spells CASSLAGTSISYNEQFF. The CDR3 region has the DNA TGTGCCAGCAGCTTAGCGGGGACTAGCATCTCCTACAATGAGCAGTTCTTC. Together with reference TRBV7-8 and TRBJ2-1, the CDR3 gives the full variable domain: GAGVSQSPRYKVAKRGQDVALRCDPISGHVSLFWYQQALGQGPEFLTYFQNEAQLDKSGLPSDRFFAERPEGSVSTLKIQRTQQEDSAVYLCASSLAGTSISYNEQFFGPGTRLTVL.

This clonotype was counted a few times. The V call is TRBV7-9, the J call TRBJ2-2; 9 bases fit TRBD2. This CDR3 has 15 amino acids. Looked up from germline, CDR1 is SEHNR and CDR2 is FQNEAQ (reference sequence). The J segment lost 3 bases and the V segment lost 7 bases, leaving 6 bases of the junction unmatched. CDR3 bases: TGTGCCAGCACCCGTAGCGGGAGTGACACCGGGGAGCTGTTTTTT. This gives the protein CASTRSGSDTGELFF.